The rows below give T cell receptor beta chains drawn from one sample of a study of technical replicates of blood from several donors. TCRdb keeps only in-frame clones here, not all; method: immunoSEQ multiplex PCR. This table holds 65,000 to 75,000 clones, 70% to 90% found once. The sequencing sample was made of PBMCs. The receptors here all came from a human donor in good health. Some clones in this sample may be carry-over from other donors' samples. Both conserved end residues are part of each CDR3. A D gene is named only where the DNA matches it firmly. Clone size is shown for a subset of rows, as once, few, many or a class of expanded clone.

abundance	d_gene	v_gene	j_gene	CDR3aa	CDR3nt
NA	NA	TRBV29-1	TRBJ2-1	CSVEWPSSVF	TGCAGCGTTGAATGGCCCAGTTCCGTCTTC
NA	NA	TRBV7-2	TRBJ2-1	CASSPAANEQFF	TGTGCCAGCAGCCCCGCCGCGAATGAGCAGTTCTTC
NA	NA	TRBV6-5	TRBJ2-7	CASSYLSAQYEQYF	TGTGCCAGCAGTTACTTAAGCGCCCAATACGAGCAGTACTTC
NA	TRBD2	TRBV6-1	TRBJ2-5	CASSEGSGGPETQYF	TGTGCCAGCAGTGAGGGTAGCGGGGGGCCGGAGACCCAGTACTTC
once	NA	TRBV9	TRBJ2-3	CASSRDGQGTDTQYF	TGTGCCAGCAGCCGGGATGGGCAGGGCACAGATACGCAGTATTTT
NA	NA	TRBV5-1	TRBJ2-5	CASSLALDVTQYF	TGCGCCAGCAGCTTGGCGCTAGACGTGACCCAGTACTTC
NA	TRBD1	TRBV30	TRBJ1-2	CACNRGWPNYGYTF	TGTGCCTGTAACAGGGGTTGGCCTAACTATGGCTACACCTTC
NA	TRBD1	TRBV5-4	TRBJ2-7	CASSLRTGVGEQYF	TGTGCCAGCAGCCTAAGGACAGGGGTAGGCGAGCAGTACTTC
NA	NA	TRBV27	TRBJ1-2	CASSGVEGGGYTF	TGTGCCAGCAGTGGGGTTGAGGGAGGTGGCTACACCTTC
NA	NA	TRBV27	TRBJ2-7	CASSTPGSEQYF	TGTGCCAGCAGTACCCCGGGGAGCGAGCAGTACTTC
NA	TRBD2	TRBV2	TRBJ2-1	CASSRLAGGPVIAEQFF	TGTGCCAGCAGTCGACTAGCGGGAGGGCCGGTAATTGCTGAGCAGTTCTTC
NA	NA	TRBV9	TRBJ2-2	CASSVVPGSNTGELFF	TGTGCCAGCAGCGTAGTTCCAGGTTCTAACACCGGGGAGCTGTTTTTT
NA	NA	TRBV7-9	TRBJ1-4	CASSLAQSEGEKLFF	TGTGCCAGCAGCTTAGCGCAAAGCGAGGGTGAAAAACTGTTTTTT
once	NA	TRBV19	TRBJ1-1	CASSTSGDTEAFF	TGTGCCAGTAGCACCTCAGGGGACACTGAAGCTTTCTTT
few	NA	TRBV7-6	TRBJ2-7	CATSSTRSYEQYF	TGTGCCACGTCTTCGACACGCTCCTACGAGCAGTACTTC
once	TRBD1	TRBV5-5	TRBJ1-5	CASSPQGNQPQHF	TGTGCCAGCAGCCCACAGGGGAATCAGCCCCAGCATTTT
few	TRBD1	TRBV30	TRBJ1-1	CAWSVGTGGLDTEAFF	TGTGCCTGGAGTGTCGGGACAGGGGGCCTGGACACTGAAGCTTTCTTT
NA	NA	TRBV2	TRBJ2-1	CASNPAVTSYNEQFF	TGTGCCAGCAATCCCGCGGTAACCTCCTACAATGAGCAGTTCTTC
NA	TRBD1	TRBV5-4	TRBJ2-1	CASSPRDRDRRNEQFF	TGTGCCAGCAGCCCCCGGGACAGGGATAGGAGAAATGAGCAGTTCTTC
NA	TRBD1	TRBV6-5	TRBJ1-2	CASSPLGTVYGYTF	TGTGCCAGCAGTCCATTAGGGACAGTATATGGCTACACCTTC
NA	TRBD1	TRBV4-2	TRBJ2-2	CASSQGTANTGELFF	TGTGCCAGCAGCCAGGGGACAGCGAACACCGGGGAGCTGTTTTTT
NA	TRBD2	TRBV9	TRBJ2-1	CASREAGAEYNEQFF	TGTGCCAGCAGGGAAGCGGGGGCGGAATACAATGAGCAGTTCTTC
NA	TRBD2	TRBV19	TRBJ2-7	CASSSRTSGSSYEQYF	TGTGCCAGTAGTTCCAGGACTAGCGGGAGTTCCTACGAGCAGTACTTC
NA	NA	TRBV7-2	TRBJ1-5	CASSLQGYSNQPQHF	TGTGCCAGCAGCTTACAGGGTTATAGCAATCAGCCCCAGCATTTT
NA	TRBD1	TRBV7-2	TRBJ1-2	CASSGGTGPNYGYTF	TGTGCCAGCAGCGGGGGGACAGGGCCTAACTATGGCTACACCTTC
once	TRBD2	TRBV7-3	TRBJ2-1	CASSLIAGGLYEQFF	TGTGCCAGCAGCTTAATAGCGGGGGGGCTTTATGAGCAGTTCTTC